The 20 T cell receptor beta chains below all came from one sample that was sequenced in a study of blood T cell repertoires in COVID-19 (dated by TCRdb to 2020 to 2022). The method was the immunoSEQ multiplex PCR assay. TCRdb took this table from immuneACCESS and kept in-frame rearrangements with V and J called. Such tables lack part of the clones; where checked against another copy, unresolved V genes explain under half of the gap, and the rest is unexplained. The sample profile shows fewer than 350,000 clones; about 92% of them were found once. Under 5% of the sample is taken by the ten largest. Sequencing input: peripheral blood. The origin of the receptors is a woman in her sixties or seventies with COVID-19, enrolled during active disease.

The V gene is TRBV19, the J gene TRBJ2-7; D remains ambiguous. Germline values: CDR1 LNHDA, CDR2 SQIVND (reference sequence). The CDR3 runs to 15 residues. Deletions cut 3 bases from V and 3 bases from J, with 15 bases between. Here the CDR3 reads CASSILGSLGYEQYF. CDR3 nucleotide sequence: TGTGCCAGTAGTATTCTAGGTTCACTGGGCTACGAGCAGTACTTC. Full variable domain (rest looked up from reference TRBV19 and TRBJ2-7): DGGITQSPKYLFRKEGQNVTLSCEQNLNHDAMYWYRQDPGQGLRLIYYSQIVNDFQKGDIAEGYSVSREKKESFPLTVTSAQKNPTAFYLCASSILGSLGYEQYFGPGTRLTVT.

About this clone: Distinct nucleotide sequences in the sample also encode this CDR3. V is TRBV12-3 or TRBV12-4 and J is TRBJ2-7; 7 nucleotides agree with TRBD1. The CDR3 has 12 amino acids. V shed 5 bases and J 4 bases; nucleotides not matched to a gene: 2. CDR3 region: CASSPQGYEQYF. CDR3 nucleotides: TGTGCCAGCAGTCCACAGGGGTACGAGCAGTACTTC.

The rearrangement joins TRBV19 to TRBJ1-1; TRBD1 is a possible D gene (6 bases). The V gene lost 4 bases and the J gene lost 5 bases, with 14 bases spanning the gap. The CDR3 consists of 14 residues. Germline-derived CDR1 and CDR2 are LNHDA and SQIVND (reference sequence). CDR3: CASSRGQEGTEAFF. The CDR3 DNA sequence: TGTGCCAGTAGTAGGGGACAAGAGGGGACTGAAGCTTTCTTT.

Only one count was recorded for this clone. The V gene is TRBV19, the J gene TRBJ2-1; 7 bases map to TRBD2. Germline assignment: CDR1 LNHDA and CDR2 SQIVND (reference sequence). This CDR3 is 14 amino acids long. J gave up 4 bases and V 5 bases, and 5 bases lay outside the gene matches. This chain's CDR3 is CASSGLDKYNEQFF. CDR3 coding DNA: TGTGCCAGTAGTGGACTAGACAAATACAATGAGCAGTTCTTC. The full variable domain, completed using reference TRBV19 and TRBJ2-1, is DGGITQSPKYLFRKEGQNVTLSCEQNLNHDAMYWYRQDPGQGLRLIYYSQIVNDFQKGDIAEGYSVSREKKESFPLTVTSAQKNPTAFYLCASSGLDKYNEQFFGPGTRLTVL.

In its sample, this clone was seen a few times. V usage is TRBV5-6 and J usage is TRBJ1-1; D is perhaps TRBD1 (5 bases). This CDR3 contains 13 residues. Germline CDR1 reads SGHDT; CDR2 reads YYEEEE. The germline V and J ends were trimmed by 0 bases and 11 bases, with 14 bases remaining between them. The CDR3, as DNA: TGTGCCAGCAGCTTGGGGGACTTCAGCCCGGCTTTCTTT. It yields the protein CASSLGDFSPAFF. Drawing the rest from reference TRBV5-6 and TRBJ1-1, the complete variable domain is DAGVTQSPTHLIKTRGQQVTLRCSPKSGHDTVSWYQQALGQGPQFIFQYYEEEERQRGNFPDRFSGHQFPNYSSELNVNALLLGDSALYLCASSLGDFSPAFFGQGTRLTVV.

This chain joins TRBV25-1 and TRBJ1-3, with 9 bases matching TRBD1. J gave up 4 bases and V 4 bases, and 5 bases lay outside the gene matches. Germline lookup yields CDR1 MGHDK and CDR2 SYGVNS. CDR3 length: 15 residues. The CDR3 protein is CASSGNRGLGNTIYF. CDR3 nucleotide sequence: TGTGCCAGCAGTGGAAACAGGGGGCTAGGAAACACCATATATTTT.

The CDR3 is CASSGQSLAKNIQYF. For the CDR3, the DNA is TGTGCCAGCAGCGGACAGTCCCTAGCCAAAAACATTCAGTACTTC. The rearrangement links TRBV6-5 to TRBJ2-4; weak D call: TRBD1 (6 bases). The CDR3 is 15 residues long. Germline loops: CDR1 MNHEY, CDR2 SVGAGI. V was shortened by 6 bases and J by 0 bases, with 12 bases between the two germline ends.

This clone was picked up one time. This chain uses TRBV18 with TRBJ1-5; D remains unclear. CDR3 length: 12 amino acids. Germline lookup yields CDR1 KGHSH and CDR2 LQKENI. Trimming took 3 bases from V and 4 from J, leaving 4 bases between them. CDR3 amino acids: CASSPPNQPQHF. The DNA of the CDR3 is TGTGCCAGCTCACCTCCGAATCAGCCCCAGCATTTT.

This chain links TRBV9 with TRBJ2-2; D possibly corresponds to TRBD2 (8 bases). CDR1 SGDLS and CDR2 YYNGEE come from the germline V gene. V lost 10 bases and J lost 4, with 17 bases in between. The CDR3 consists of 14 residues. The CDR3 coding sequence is TGTGCCTCGGGAGGGGGCGCGGGCACCGGGGAGCTGTTTTTT. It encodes CASGGGAGTGELFF.

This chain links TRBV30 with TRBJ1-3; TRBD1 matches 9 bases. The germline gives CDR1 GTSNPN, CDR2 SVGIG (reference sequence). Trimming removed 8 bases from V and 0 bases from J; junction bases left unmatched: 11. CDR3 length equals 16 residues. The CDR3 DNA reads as TGTGCCCGGACAGGGGTTGGCGGTAACTCTGGAAACACCATATATTTT. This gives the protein CARTGVGGNSGNTIYF.

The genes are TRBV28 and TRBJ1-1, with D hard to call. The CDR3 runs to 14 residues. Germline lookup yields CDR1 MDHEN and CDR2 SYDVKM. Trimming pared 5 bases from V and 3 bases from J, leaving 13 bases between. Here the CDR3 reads CASSDPRRHTEAFF. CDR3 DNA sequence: TGTGCCAGCAGTGACCCGCGGCGACACACTGAAGCTTTCTTT. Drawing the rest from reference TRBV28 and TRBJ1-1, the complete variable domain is DVKVTQSSRYLVKRTGEKVFLECVQDMDHENMFWYRQDPGLGLRLIYFSYDVKMKEKGDIPEGYSVSREKKERFSLILESASTNQTSMYLCASSDPRRHTEAFFGQGTRLTVV.

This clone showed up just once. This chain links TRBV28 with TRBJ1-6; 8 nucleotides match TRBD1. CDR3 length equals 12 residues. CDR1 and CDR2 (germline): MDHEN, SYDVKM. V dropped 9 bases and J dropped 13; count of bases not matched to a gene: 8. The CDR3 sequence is CASRMDREPLHF. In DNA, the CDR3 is TGTGCCAGTCGAATGGACAGGGAGCCCCTCCACTTT.

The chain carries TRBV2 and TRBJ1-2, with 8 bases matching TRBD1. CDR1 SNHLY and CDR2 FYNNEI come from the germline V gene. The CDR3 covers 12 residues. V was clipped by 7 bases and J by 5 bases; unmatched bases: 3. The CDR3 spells CASTGTGYGYTF. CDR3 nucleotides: TGTGCCAGCACCGGGACAGGTTATGGCTACACCTTC.

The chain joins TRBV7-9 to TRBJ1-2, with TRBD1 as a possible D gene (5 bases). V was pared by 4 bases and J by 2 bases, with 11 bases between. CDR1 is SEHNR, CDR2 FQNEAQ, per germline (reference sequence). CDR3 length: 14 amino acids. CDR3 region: CASSSETANYGYTF. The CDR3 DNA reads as TGTGCCAGCAGCTCAGAGACAGCCAACTATGGCTACACCTTC.

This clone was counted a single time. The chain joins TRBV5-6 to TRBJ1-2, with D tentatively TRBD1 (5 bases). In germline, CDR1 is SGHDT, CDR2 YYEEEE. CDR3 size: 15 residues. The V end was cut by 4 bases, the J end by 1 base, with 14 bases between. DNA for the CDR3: TGTGCCAGCAGCGATAGCAGGGTCAGTAACTATGGCTACACCTTC. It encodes CASSDSRVSNYGYTF.

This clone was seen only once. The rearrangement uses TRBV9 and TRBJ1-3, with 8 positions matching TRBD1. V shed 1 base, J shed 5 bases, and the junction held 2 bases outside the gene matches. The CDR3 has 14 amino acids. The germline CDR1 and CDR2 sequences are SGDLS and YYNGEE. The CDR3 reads CASSVQGARNTIYF. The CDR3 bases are TGTGCCAGCAGCGTACAGGGGGCTAGAAACACCATATATTTT.

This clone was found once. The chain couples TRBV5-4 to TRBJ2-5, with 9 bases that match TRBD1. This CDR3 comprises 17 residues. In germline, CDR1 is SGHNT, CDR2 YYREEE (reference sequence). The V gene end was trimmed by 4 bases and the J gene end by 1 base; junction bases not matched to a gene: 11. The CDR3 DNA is TGTGCCAGCAGCGCCAGGGGGACAGGGCTGGGCCAAGAGACCCAGTACTTC. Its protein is CASSARGTGLGQETQYF.

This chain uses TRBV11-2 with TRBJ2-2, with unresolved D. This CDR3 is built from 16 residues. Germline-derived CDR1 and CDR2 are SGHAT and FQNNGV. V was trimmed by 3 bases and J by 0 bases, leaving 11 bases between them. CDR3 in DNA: TGTGCCAGCAGCTTTTCGAGACACACGAACACCGGGGAGCTGTTTTTT. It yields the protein CASSFSRHTNTGELFF.

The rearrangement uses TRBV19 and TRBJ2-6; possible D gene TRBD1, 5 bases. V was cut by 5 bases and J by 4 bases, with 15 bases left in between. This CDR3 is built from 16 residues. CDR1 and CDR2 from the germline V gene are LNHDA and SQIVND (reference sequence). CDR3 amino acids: CASSSSGFSGANVLTF. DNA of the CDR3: TGTGCCAGTAGTTCTTCAGGGTTTTCAGGGGCCAACGTCCTGACTTTC.

The CDR3 coding sequence is TGTGCCAGTAGTATCGGCCAGGGCCGGAACGAGCAGTACTTC. It codes for CASSIGQGRNEQYF. The chain is built from TRBV19 and TRBJ2-7; D may be TRBD1 (5 bases). Germline assignment: CDR1 LNHDA and CDR2 SQIVND (reference sequence). The length of the CDR3 is 14 residues. The V end was cut by 3 bases, the J end by 5 bases, with 14 bases between. Full variable domain (rest looked up from reference TRBV19 and TRBJ2-7): DGGITQSPKYLFRKEGQNVTLSCEQNLNHDAMYWYRQDPGQGLRLIYYSQIVNDFQKGDIAEGYSVSREKKESFPLTVTSAQKNPTAFYLCASSIGQGRNEQYFGPGTRLTVT.